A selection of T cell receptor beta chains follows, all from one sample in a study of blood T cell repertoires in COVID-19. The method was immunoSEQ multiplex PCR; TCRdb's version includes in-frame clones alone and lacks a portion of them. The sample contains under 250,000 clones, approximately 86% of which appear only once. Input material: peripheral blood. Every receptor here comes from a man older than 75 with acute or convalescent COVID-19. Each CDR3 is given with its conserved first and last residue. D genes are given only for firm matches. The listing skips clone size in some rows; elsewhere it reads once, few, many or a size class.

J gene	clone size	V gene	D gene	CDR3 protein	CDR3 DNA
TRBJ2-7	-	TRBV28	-	CASSTPGNSYEQYF	TGTGCCAGCAGTACGCCGGGAAACTCCTACGAGCAGTACTTC
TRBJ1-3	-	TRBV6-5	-	CASSYSPGIPGNTIYF	TGTGCCAGCAGTTACTCGCCAGGGATACCTGGAAACACCATATATTTT
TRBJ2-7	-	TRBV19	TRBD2	CASSPSGRRWEQYF	TGTGCCAGTAGTCCTAGCGGGAGGCGATGGGAGCAGTACTTC
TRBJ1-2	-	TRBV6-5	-	CASTRWPRGDYGYTF	TGTGCCAGCACCAGATGGCCCAGGGGCGACTATGGCTACACCTTC
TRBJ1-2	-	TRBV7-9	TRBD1	CASSLRQGADYGYTF	TGTGCCAGCAGCCTGCGACAGGGGGCAGACTATGGCTACACCTTC
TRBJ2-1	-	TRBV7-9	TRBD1	CASSLGDRAYNEQFF	TGTGCCAGCAGCTTAGGGGACAGGGCCTACAATGAGCAGTTCTTC
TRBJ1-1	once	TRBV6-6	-	CASSQDPEGAFF	TGTGCCAGCAGTCAAGACCCGGAGGGGGCTTTCTTT
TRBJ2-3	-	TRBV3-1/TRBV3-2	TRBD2	CASSQVAGGSPQYF	TGTGCCAGCAGCCAAGTTGCGGGGGGGTCGCCGCAGTATTTT
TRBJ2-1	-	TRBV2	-	CASTEGGEDEQFF	TGTGCCAGCACCGAGGGGGGGGAGGATGAGCAGTTCTTC
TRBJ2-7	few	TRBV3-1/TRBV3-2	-	CASSQNSHANEQYF	TGTGCCAGCAGCCAAAACAGTCATGCCAACGAGCAGTACTTC
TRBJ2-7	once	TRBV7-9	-	CASSLSREEQYF	TGTGCCAGCAGCTTATCCCGGGAGGAGCAGTACTTC
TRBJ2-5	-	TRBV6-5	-	CASGGRASWETQYF	TGTGCCAGCGGGGGGAGAGCTAGCTGGGAGACCCAGTACTTC
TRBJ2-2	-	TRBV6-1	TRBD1	CASSERWGQGGSGELFF	TGTGCCAGCAGTGAAAGGTGGGGACAGGGAGGTTCCGGGGAGCTGTTTTTT
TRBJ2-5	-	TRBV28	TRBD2	CASRGSGGKETQYF	TGTGCCAGCAGGGGGAGCGGGGGGAAAGAGACCCAGTACTTC
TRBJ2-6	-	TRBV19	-	CASSIRSNSGANVLTF	TGTGCCAGTAGTATAAGGAGCAACTCTGGGGCCAACGTCCTGACTTTC
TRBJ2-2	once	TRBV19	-	CATYRTSGNTGELFF	TGTGCCACCTACAGGACGTCCGGGAACACCGGGGAGCTGTTTTTT
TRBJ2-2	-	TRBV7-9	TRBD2	CASSSSASGLPTGELFF	TGTGCCAGCAGCTCCTCCGCTAGCGGGCTCCCTACCGGGGAGCTGTTTTTT